This TCR beta chain emerged from a study of CD8 T cells in Susac syndrome. Sequencing of TCR beta, carried out with a high-throughput approach, was applied to CD8+ and CD4+ T cells from the blood. It was healthy donors who served as the controls, matched for age and sex. TEMRA cells were enriched by FACS, and CD4+ and CD8+ T cells were negatively isolated. RNA, at about 0.5 to 1 ug, was reverse transcribed with random hexamers. The TCR beta CDR3 was amplified by immunoSEQ multiplex PCR across 54 Vbeta, 13 Jbeta. TCRdb re-called the immunoSEQ multiplex PCR reads with MiXCR, one entry per CDR3 protein. The data show approximately 190,000 distinct CDR3 sequences, with over 85% seen just once and around 0.1% held by the top ten. This clonotype was picked up one time. The junction and the germline gene differ at one end; a read error may be behind it. The CDR3 has 13 amino acids.

The sample consisted of CD4+ T cells from PBMCs. This chain uses TRBV12-3 or TRBV12-4 with TRBJ2-1; no clear D gene. The receptor's source is a human donor in good health. CDR3 in DNA: TGTGCCAGCAGATTAGGGTCCTTCGATGAGCAGTTCTTC. Amino acid sequence: CASRLGSFDEQFF.